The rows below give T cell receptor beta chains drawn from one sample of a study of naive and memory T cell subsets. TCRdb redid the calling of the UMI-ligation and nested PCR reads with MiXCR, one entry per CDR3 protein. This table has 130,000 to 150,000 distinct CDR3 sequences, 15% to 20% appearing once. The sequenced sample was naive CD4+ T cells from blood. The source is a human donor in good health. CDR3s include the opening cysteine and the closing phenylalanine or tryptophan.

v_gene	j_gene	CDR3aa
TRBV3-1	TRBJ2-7	CASSQSERLLNEQYF
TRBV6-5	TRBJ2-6	CASTPSGVGANVLTF
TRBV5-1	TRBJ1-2	CASSLQQANYGYTF
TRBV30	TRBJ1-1	CAWAQGGPEAFF
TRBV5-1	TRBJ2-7	CASSLDDYEQYF
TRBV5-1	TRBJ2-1	CASSFIGNNEQFF
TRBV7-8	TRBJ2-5	CASSLGSIRETQYF
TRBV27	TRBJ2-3	CASSSASTRTDTQYF
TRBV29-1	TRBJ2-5	CSVEGAFKETQYF
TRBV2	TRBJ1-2	CASSSEANYGYTF
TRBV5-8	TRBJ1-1	CATETGRGTEAFF
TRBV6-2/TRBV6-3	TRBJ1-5	CASSPGTGGFPANQPQHF
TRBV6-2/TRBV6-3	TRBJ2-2	CASSYRGYTGELFF
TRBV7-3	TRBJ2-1	CASSLQPGLAGVDEQFF
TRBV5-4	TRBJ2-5	CASSLPRQGATSGKETQYF
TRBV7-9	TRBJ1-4	CASSLKVLASNEKLFF
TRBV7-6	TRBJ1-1	CASSISRGTEAFF
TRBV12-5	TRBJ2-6	CASGLPPGQGVSGANVLTF
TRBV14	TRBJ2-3	CASSQDRGTQYF
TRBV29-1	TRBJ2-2	CSVATNTGELFF
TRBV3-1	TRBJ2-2	CASSQTGQNTGELFF
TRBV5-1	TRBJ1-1	CASGRLGLNTEAFF
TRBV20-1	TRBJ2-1	CSVANPGVEGYNEQFF
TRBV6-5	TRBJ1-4	CASSARQVNEKLFF
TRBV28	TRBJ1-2	CASSSWTSNYGYTF
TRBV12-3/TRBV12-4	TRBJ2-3	CASSPLTSGTTDTQYF
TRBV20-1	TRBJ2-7	CSAKGLAGEVFHEQYF
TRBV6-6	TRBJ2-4	CASSGVAKNIQYF
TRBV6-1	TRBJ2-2	CASSVGLVNTGELFF
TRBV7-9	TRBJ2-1	CASSPMERRQFF
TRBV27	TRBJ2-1	CASSETGSSYNEQFF
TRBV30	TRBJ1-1	CAWSPGATEAFF
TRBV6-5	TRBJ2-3	CASSQYGTDTQYF
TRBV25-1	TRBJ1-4	CASSESRGLAEKLFF
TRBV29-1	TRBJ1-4	CSVEAGPPATNEKLFF
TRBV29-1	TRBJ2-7	CSASGTSGDYEQYF
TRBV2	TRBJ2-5	CASSAARKETQYF
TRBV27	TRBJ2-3	CASSSIPTSGSTDTQYF
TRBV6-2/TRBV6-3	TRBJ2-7	CASSNYEQYF
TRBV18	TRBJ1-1	CASSEQAGSTEAFF
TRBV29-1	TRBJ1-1	CSANDRGTEAFF
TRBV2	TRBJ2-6	CASSAGQDGMGANVLTF
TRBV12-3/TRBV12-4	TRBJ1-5	CASSFTGMGRFQPQHF
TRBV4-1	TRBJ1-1	CASSPRGQMNTEAFF
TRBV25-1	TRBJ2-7	CASSANPQGVYEQYF
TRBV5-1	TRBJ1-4	CASSLETGEKLFF
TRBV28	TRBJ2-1	CASTAPGSGNDEQFF
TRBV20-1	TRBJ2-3	CSARPGEDTQYF
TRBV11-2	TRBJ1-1	CASSLLTGGIEAFF
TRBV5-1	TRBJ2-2	CASSRDLNTGELFF
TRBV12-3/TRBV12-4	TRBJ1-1	CASSPGRRAEAFF
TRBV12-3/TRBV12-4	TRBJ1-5	CASRPTGGDQPQHF
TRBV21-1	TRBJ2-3	CASSKPPASTDTQYF
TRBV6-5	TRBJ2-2	CASSRPGAREELFF
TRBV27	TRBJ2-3	CASSDWTPSRTDTQYF
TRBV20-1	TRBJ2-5	CSARRGGGQETQYF
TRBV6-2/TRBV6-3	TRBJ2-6	CASSSLSGANVLTF
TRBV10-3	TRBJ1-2	CAISEVGGSFYGYTF